This TCR beta chain was captured by sequencing in a study of radiation and T cells in renal cell carcinoma. Points on this clone: Its antigen is undetermined.

Whole-study findings and limits: Top tumor clonotypes rose in blood 2 weeks post-radiation, then contracted. Pretreatment tumor biopsies were lacking, so baseline clonotypes are unknown.

Some clones are missing from TCRdb's copy, which holds only in-frame ones; the method was immunoSEQ multiplex PCR. Of about 100,000 clones in the sample, 80% to 90% were seen once. CDR3 length equals 17 residues. J was trimmed by 2 bases and V by 5 bases; bases with no gene match: 13. From germline, CDR1 is MNHEY and CDR2 SMNVEV (reference sequence). The time point here: blood 4 weeks post-SBRT, at nephrectomy. Noted treatment: 15 Gy SBRT to primary tumor, nephrectomy 4 weeks later. Serial blood draws occurred at baseline and 2 and 4 weeks post-SBRT. The tumor was a clear cell renal cell carcinoma. The TCR sequence derives from a man between 60 and 75 years old with renal cell carcinoma. The J gene is TRBJ2-7, the V gene TRBV27, with 9 bases that match TRBD2. The sequencing used blood, collected from a patient whose treatment included radiotherapy and nephrectomy. The chain's CDR3 is CASSPMGTSQVTYEQYF. The CDR3 nucleotides read TGTGCCAGCAGTCCTATGGGGACTAGCCAGGTTACCTACGAGCAGTACTTC.